Below, 24 T cell receptor beta chains from the same sample are listed, as sequenced in a study of T cell repertoires in cytomegalovirus infection. TCRdb reanalysed the reads using MiXCR and keeps one entry per CDR3 protein. The data contain roughly 230,000 distinct CDR3 sequences, more than 9% of them singletons. The source material was PBMCs. The source of these receptors is a human donor in good health (CMV status not recorded). Some clones in this sample may be carry-over from other donors' samples.

This clonotype was recorded at least ten times. The J gene is TRBJ2-2, the V gene TRBV7-2, with 7 bases that match TRBD1. There are 17 residues in the CDR3. V was clipped by 1 base and J by 5 bases; unmatched bases: 10. CDR1 and CDR2 from the germline V gene are SGHTA and FQGNSA. In DNA, the CDR3 is TGTGCCAGCAGCTTAGATCCTGCAGGGGGAAAAACCGGGGAGCTGTTTTTT. Its translation: CASSLDPAGGKTGELFF.

This clonotype was recorded at least ten times. V is TRBV12-3 or TRBV12-4 and J is TRBJ1-1, with D tentatively TRBD1 (6 bases). CDR3 length: 14 residues. Trimming cost V 7 bases and J 6 bases, with 18 bases left between them. The CDR3 DNA sequence: TGTGCCAGCAATCTGAAAGGGGGGGCTGCTGAAGCTTTCTTT. This sequence encodes CASNLKGGAAEAFF.

This clonotype was counted between two and nine times. This chain uses TRBV3-1 with TRBJ2-5, with a possible D match to TRBD2 (6 bases). The CDR3 is 17 amino acids. Germline V CDR1 and CDR2: LGHDT, YNNKEL (reference sequence). Trimming shortened V by 4 bases and J by 1 base, and 19 bases separated the two germline ends. CDR3: CASSPSAGTSLQETQYF. DNA for the CDR3: TGTGCCAGCAGCCCCTCCGCGGGAACTAGCCTCCAAGAGACCCAGTACTTC.

This clonotype was counted a few times. J is TRBJ2-7 and V is TRBV20-1; a weak D match, TRBD2 (7 bases). CDR1 DFQATT and CDR2 SNEGSKA come from the germline V gene (reference sequence). Between the trimmed V and J ends, which lost 3 bases and 4 bases, there was a span of 16 bases. CDR3 length: 14 residues. CDR3 region: CSASGGPQGYEQYF. As DNA, the CDR3 is TGCAGTGCTAGCGGGGGGCCTCAGGGGTACGAGCAGTACTTC.

The CDR3 DNA sequence: TGCAGCGTTGGGTCACAGCTGAACACCGGGGAGCTGTTTTTT. This translates into CSVGSQLNTGELFF. V usage is TRBV29-1 and J usage is TRBJ2-2, with no clear D. This CDR3 has 14 residues. V was shortened by 4 bases and J by 1 base, with 10 bases between the two germline ends. CDR1 is SQVTM, CDR2 ANQGSEA, per germline.

This clonotype was seen repeatedly, ten times or more. V and J are TRBV7-2 and TRBJ1-6; possible D gene TRBD1, 5 bases. This CDR3 region has 16 residues. V was pared by 3 bases and J by 10 bases, with 19 bases between. In germline, CDR1 is SGHTA, CDR2 FQGNSA. In nucleotides, the CDR3 is TGTGCCAGCAGCTTGAAAGGGCAGGGAGGAGGATCACCCCTCCACTTT. It translates to CASSLKGQGGGSPLHF.

J is TRBJ1-2 and V is TRBV12-3 or TRBV12-4; D not resolved. Trimming took 7 bases from V and 3 from J, leaving 18 bases between them. CDR3 length: 15 amino acids. The CDR3 DNA reads TGTGCCAGCACCCTAGAGGTTTTGTCGGACTATGGCTACACCTTC. It is translated as CASTLEVLSDYGYTF.

The chain uses TRBV19 and TRBJ1-5, with 11 bases fitting TRBD1. The V gene's germline CDR1 is LNHDA and CDR2 SQIVND (reference sequence). CDR3 length: 16 residues. V gave up 5 bases and J gave up 3 bases; unmatched junction bases: 6. CDR3 residues: CASSGTGGVANQPQHF. CDR3 DNA: TGTGCCAGTAGTGGGACAGGGGGTGTCGCCAATCAGCCCCAGCATTTT.

This clonotype turned up a few times. The rearrangement joins TRBV10-3 to TRBJ1-1; D is uncertain. V was clipped by 0 bases and J by 5 bases, with 10 bases between them. CDR3 size: 14 residues. Germline V CDR1 and CDR2: ENHRY, SYGVKD. The CDR3 coding sequence is TGTGCCATCAGTGAGTCAGGGATTGGGACTGAAGCTTTCTTT. Protein sequence: CAISESGIGTEAFF.

This clonotype was detected ten times or more. The rearrangement uses TRBV12-3 or TRBV12-4 and TRBJ1-1; D is perhaps TRBD1 (5 bases). The V end lost 8 bases, the J end lost 5 bases, and 21 bases lay between the germline ends. The CDR3 is made up of 15 amino acids. CDR3 sequence reads: CASSSIGAVGTEAFF. CDR3 in DNA: TGTGCCAGCTCCTCAATCGGGGCAGTGGGAACTGAAGCTTTCTTT.

In this sample, this clonotype turned up a few times. This rearrangement joins TRBV19 to TRBJ1-1, with TRBD1 identical over 7 bases. Per germline, CDR1 LNHDA and CDR2 SQIVND (reference sequence). The V gene end was trimmed by 6 bases and the J gene end by 1 base; junction bases not matched to a gene: 5. This CDR3 comprises 14 residues. CDR3 loop: CASRTTGENTEAFF. The CDR3 DNA reads TGTGCCAGTAGGACTACAGGGGAGAACACTGAAGCTTTCTTT.

The sample holds many counts of this clonotype. CDR3 amino acids: CSANSGKSRGTDTQYF. The CDR3, as DNA: TGCAGTGCTAATAGCGGGAAATCCCGAGGAACAGATACGCAGTATTTT. The V gene is TRBV20-1, the J gene TRBJ2-3; 8 nucleotides agree with TRBD2. CDR1 is DFQATT, CDR2 SNEGSKA, per germline (reference sequence). The CDR3 runs 16 residues. The trim removed 4 bases at V and 3 bases at J, leaving 12 bases unmatched.

This clonotype was recorded at least ten times. V gene TRBV10-3 combines with J gene TRBJ2-1; D tentatively reads TRBD1 or TRBD2 (5 bases each). Trimming pared 2 bases from V and 2 bases from J, leaving 10 bases between. Germline V gene lookup returns CDR1 ENHRY and CDR2 SYGVKD. CDR3 size: 15 residues. The CDR3 loop reads CAISEGRDAYNEQFF. DNA of the CDR3: TGTGCCATCAGTGAGGGCAGGGACGCCTACAATGAGCAGTTCTTC.

This clonotype was seen ten or more times. The chain joins TRBV7-2 to TRBJ2-5; perhaps TRBD1 as D (6 bases). The germline CDR1 and CDR2 sequences are SGHTA and FQGNSA. The CDR3 runs to 14 residues. V was trimmed by 5 bases and J by 3 bases, leaving 13 bases between them. The CDR3 region is CASSRQAREETQYF. DNA for the CDR3: TGTGCCAGCAGCAGACAGGCGAGGGAAGAGACCCAGTACTTC.

This clonotype has a handful of counts. The chain recombines TRBV7-9 with TRBJ1-1; D is unclear. Germline assignment: CDR1 SEHNR and CDR2 FQNEAQ (reference sequence). This CDR3 has 13 amino acids. Trimming took off 1 base at V and 7 bases at J, with 10 bases between the two ends. CDR3 nucleotide sequence: TGTGCCAGCAGCTTAGGGGAAAGAGGTGAAGCTTTCTTT. Translation: CASSLGERGEAFF.

The rearrangement uses TRBV3-1 and TRBJ2-7; 11 nucleotides agree with TRBD2. There are 15 residues in the CDR3. The J segment lost 2 bases and the V segment lost 4 bases, leaving 4 bases of the junction unmatched. Germline V gene sequence: CDR1 LGHDT, CDR2 YNNKEL (reference sequence). Here the CDR3 reads CASSPILAGAYEQYF. In DNA, the CDR3 is TGTGCCAGCAGCCCCATACTAGCGGGGGCCTACGAGCAGTACTTC.

There are many counts of this clonotype. The J gene is TRBJ1-2, the V gene TRBV19; tentative D call: TRBD1 (6 bases). Germline V gene sequence: CDR1 LNHDA, CDR2 SQIVND (reference sequence). This CDR3 is built from 14 residues. Trimming removed 5 bases at V and 8 bases at J, with 18 bases between. CDR3 protein: CASSPTGQRAGYTF. CDR3 nucleotides: TGTGCCAGTAGTCCGACGGGACAAAGGGCCGGCTACACCTTC.

Ten or more counts support this clonotype. CDR3 residues: CASSLSRVGTEAFF. CDR3 nucleotide sequence: TGTGCCAGCAGCTTAAGCAGGGTGGGCACTGAAGCTTTCTTT. The V and J genes are TRBV7-3 and TRBJ1-1, with D possibly being TRBD1 (5 bases). The CDR3 has 14 residues. V dropped 1 base and J dropped 4 bases, with 10 bases sitting between them. Looked up from germline, CDR1 is SGHTA and CDR2 is FQGTGA.

This clonotype turned up a few times. CDR3 region: CASSVSRGTGELFF. CDR3 coding DNA: TGTGCCAGCAGCGTCTCGAGGGGCACCGGGGAGCTGTTTTTT. The chain couples TRBV7-6 to TRBJ2-2, with D possibly being TRBD1 or TRBD2 (5 bases each). Germline assignment: CDR1 SGHVS and CDR2 FNYEAQ. V dropped 5 bases and J dropped 4 bases, with 11 bases sitting between them. The CDR3 runs to 14 residues.

This clonotype was seen many times. The rearrangement uses TRBV5-1 and TRBJ2-7; 7 bases line up with TRBD2. Trimming removed 4 bases from V and 2 bases from J; junction bases left unmatched: 6. CDR1 is SGHRS, CDR2 YFSETQ, per germline. This CDR3 has 14 amino acids. DNA for the CDR3: TGCGCCAGCAGCCTCAGCGGGGACCCCTACGAGCAGTACTTC. Translating it yields CASSLSGDPYEQYF.

This clonotype was seen at least ten times. The gene calls are TRBV7-8 and TRBJ1-2, with TRBD1 identical over 7 bases. Germline V CDR1 and CDR2: SGHVS, FQNEAQ. The CDR3 sequence is 16 residues long. Germline trimming cut 5 bases from V and 5 bases from J; bases unmatched to any gene: 14. This chain's CDR3 is CASSAIRGGRNYGYTF. The DNA for the CDR3 is TGTGCCAGCAGCGCGATCAGGGGGGGGAGAAATTATGGCTACACCTTC. Full variable domain (remainder filled in from reference TRBV7-8 and TRBJ1-2): GAGVSQSPRYKVAKRGQDVALRCDPISGHVSLFWYQQALGQGPEFLTYFQNEAQLDKSGLPSDRFFAERPEGSVSTLKIQRTQQEDSAVYLCASSAIRGGRNYGYTFGSGTRLTVV.

This clonotype was seen a handful of times. The rearrangement joins TRBV2 to TRBJ1-4; D is undetermined. Looked up from germline, CDR1 is SNHLY and CDR2 is FYNNEI. V lost 5 bases and J 7 bases, leaving 11 bases between the germline ends. The length of the CDR3 is 13 residues. CDR3 DNA: TGTGCCAGCAGTCCCCTTCGGGGTGAAAAACTGTTTTTT. Amino acid sequence: CASSPLRGEKLFF.

To note about this clonotype: This sequence may be a read error, since a much larger clone differs from it by one base. The chain has TRBV12-3 or TRBV12-4 and TRBJ2-7, with D tentatively TRBD2 (6 bases). The CDR3 has 14 residues. CDR3 region: CASSFSRVLREQSF. The CDR3 DNA follows: TGTGCCAGCAGTTTTTCCAGGGTGCTTCGGGAGCAGTCCTTC.

The chain couples TRBV7-2 to TRBJ2-1, with TRBD1 as a possible D gene (6 bases). There are 15 residues in the CDR3. Per germline, CDR1 SGHTA and CDR2 FQGNSA. Trimming removed 2 bases at V and 4 bases at J, with 12 bases between. CDR3 protein: CASSLSAGAYNEQFF. CDR3 coding DNA: TGTGCCAGCAGCTTAAGCGCAGGGGCATACAATGAGCAGTTCTTC.